This TCR beta chain stems from a study of T cells in localized non-small cell lung cancer. Clones were read by immunoSEQ multiplex PCR, and TCRdb kept only the in-frame ones, dropping some. The profile shows 72,000 or so clones, roughly 81% of them singletons. Study results and limitations: Among the top 100 tumor clones, a median around 50 appeared in adjacent lung. Elevated circulating T cell density in blood was associated with longer overall survival. Adjacent uninvolved lung had the highest clonality, suggesting focused antigen responses.

The CDR3 extends over 15 amino acids. The germline CDR1 and CDR2 sequences are SEHNR and FQNEAQ (reference sequence). The V end was cut by 4 bases, the J end by 3 bases, with 16 bases between. Comments on this clone: Antigen: not known.

The sequencing here drew on peripheral blood, taken before any cancer treatment. This TCR derives from a female donor over 55 with stage I lung adenocarcinoma. The chain has TRBV7-9 and TRBJ2-7; maybe TRBD2 (5 bases). The CDR3 DNA sequence: TGTGCCAGCAGCTCATGGGCCTCGGGAAACTACGAGCAGTACTTC. Amino acids: CASSSWASGNYEQYF.